This TCR beta chain was observed in a study of vaccination and CD4 T cells after COVID-19. Study at large: At a median about 99 days (range 35 to 161) after diagnosis, post-COVID samples were drawn. The authors used overlapping spike peptides from SARS-CoV-2, HCoV-NL63, HCoV-OC43 and HCoV-229E to stimulate cells. Study results and caveats: No early post-infection timepoints were studied, and convalescent patients studied were relatively few.

Only a few counts were recorded for this clonotype. What it recognizes is unknown. Regarding treatment: roughly 11-day PBMC culture with coronavirus spike peptide pools or control peptides (ViraFEST assay). CD4+ T lymphocytes from the unexposed donor were collected before the COVID-19 pandemic (2011-2018). It was on days 3 and 7 that half the medium was replaced with fresh IL-2 medium. The CDR3 totals 15 residues. Per the germline V gene, CDR1 is MNHNS and CDR2 is SASEGT. The trim removed 4 bases at V and 4 bases at J, leaving 6 bases unmatched. Sequenced with the Oncomine TCR Beta short-read assay was DNA taken from cultured CD4+ T cells. TCRdb reanalysed the PCR reads using MiXCR and keeps one entry per CDR3 protein. The sample yields fewer than 7,500 distinct CDR3 sequences, about 41% seen once.

This chain links TRBV6-1 with TRBJ1-5; 8 bases map to TRBD1. The receptor was isolated from a human donor in good health. Source material: CD4+ T cells from blood, cultured in vitro. CDR3 loop: CASSGSDRVNQPQHF. DNA of the CDR3: TGTGCCAGCAGTGGGTCGGACAGGGTTAATCAGCCCCAGCATTTT.